This T cell receptor beta chain was observed in a study of T cell responses to AZD1222 COVID-19 vaccine. The table came from immunoSEQ multiplex PCR; TCRdb's copy has only in-frame clones and leaves some out. The sample contains about 130,000 clones, about 85% of which appear only once. Germline V gene data show CDR1 as GTSNPN and CDR2 as SVGIG (reference sequence). The V gene end was trimmed by 3 bases and the J gene end by 5 bases; junction bases not matched to a gene: 4. The CDR3 is 12 residues long. This sequence was found in an adult who received the AZD1222 COVID-19 vaccine. The rearrangement uses TRBV30 and TRBJ2-7, with 7 positions matching TRBD1. Source: peripheral blood, taken 28 days after the second AZD1222 dose. The CDR3 DNA reads as TGTGCCTGGAGCAGAGACAGGGACGAGCAGTACTTC. Its protein product is CAWSRDRDEQYF.